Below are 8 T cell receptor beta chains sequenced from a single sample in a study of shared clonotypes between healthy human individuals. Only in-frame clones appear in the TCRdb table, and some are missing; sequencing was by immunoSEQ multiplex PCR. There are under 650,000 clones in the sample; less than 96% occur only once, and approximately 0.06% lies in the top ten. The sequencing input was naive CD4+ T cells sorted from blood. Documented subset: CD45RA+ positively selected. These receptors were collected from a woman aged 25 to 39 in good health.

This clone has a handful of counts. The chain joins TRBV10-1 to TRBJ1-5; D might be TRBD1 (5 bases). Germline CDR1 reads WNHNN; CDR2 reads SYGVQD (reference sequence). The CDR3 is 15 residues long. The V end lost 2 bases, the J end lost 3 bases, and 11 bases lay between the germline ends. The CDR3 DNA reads TGCGCCAGCAGTGAGGGGGGACCTAACAATCAGCCCCAGCATTTT. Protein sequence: CASSEGGPNNQPQHF.

This chain's CDR3 is CASRSTSGRYNEQFF. In DNA, the CDR3 is TGTGCCAGCAGGTCGACTAGCGGGAGGTACAATGAGCAGTTCTTC. V is TRBV2 and J is TRBJ2-1; 13 positions match TRBD2. The trim removed 6 bases at V and 4 bases at J, leaving 3 bases unmatched. Germline CDR1 and CDR2: SNHLY and FYNNEI. The CDR3 spans 15 residues.

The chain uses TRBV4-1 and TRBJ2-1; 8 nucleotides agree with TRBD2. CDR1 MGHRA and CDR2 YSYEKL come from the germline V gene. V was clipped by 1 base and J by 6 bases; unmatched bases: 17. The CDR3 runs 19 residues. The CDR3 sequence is CASSQGQPTMSGSPNEQFF. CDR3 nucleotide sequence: TGCGCCAGCAGCCAAGGACAGCCGACCATGAGCGGGAGTCCCAATGAGCAGTTCTTC.

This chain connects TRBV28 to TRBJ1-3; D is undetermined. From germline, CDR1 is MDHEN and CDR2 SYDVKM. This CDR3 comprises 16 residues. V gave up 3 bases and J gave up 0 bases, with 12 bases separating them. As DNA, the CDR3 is TGTGCCAGCAGTTTCGGAGGGCGGGTCTCTGGAAACACCATATATTTT. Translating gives CASSFGGRVSGNTIYF.

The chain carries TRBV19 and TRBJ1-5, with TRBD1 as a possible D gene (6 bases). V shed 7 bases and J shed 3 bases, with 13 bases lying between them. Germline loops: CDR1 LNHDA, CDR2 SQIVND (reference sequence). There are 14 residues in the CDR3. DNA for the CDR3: TGTGCCAGTAACCCCCAGGGGTTCAATCAGCCCCAGCATTTT. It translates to CASNPQGFNQPQHF.

In DNA, the CDR3 is TGTGCCAGTAGTATCGAGGCAGGGAGGAGGCCCCAGCATTTT. Its translation: CASSIEAGRRPQHF. The chain joins TRBV19 to TRBJ1-5; D may be TRBD1 (5 bases). Germline lookup yields CDR1 LNHDA and CDR2 SQIVND (reference sequence). The CDR3 is 14 amino acids. Trimming removed 3 bases from V and 9 bases from J, with 15 bases in between.

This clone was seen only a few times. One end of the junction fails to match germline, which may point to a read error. The CDR3 nucleotides read TGTGCCAGCAGTGAAGGACCCCGTGGACCCTACGGGCAGTACTTC. Translating it yields CASSEGPRGPYGQYF. This chain links TRBV6-1 with TRBJ2-7, with unresolved D. The CDR3 is 15 residues long. Germline V gene lookup returns CDR1 MNHNS and CDR2 SASEGT.

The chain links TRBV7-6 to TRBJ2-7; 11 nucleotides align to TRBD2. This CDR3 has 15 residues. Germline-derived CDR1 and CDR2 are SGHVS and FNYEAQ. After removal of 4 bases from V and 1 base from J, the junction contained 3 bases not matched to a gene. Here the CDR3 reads CASSSRTSGSYEQYF. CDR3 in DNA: TGTGCCAGCAGCTCTAGGACTAGCGGGTCCTACGAGCAGTACTTC.